These 26 T cell receptor beta chains were sequenced from one sample in a study of shared clonotypes between healthy human individuals. Libraries were prepared by immunoSEQ multiplex PCR; TCRdb keeps only in-frame clonotypes and omits some of them. Among approximately 700,000 clones listed, about three quarters were seen once. Sequenced: memory CD4+ T cells sorted from blood. Subset of the sample: CD45RA-negative fraction. The receptor set was obtained from a woman aged 30 to 39 in good health.

The genes are TRBV6-1 and TRBJ2-1, with unresolved D. V was cut by 1 base and J by 9 bases, with 10 bases left in between. Germline V gene lookup returns CDR1 MNHNS and CDR2 SASEGT. There are 13 residues in the CDR3. The CDR3 reads CASSEGPYREQFF. For the CDR3, the DNA is TGTGCCAGCAGTGAAGGTCCCTACCGTGAGCAGTTCTTC.

A word on this clone: This clone may be a read error of a much larger clone one base away. The genes are TRBV11-2 and TRBJ2-1, with 9 bases lining up with TRBD2. The CDR3 loop spans 15 amino acids. The V segment lost 1 base and the J segment 2 bases; nucleotides outside the gene matches: 0. CDR1 SGHAT and CDR2 FQNNGV come from the germline V gene. CDR3 residues: CASSLGTSAYNEQFF. Here the CDR3 DNA reads TGTGCCAGCAGCTTAGGGACTAGCGCCTACAATGAGCAGTTCTTC.

CDR3 sequence (DNA): TGCGCCAGCAGCGGACTGGGGGGGTTTAATGAAAAACTGTTTTTT. This gives the protein CASSGLGGFNEKLFF. The chain has TRBV5-1 and TRBJ1-4; D perhaps matches TRBD1 (5 bases). V was clipped by 4 bases and J by 4 bases, with 14 bases between them. The CDR3 runs to 15 residues. CDR1 and CDR2 from the germline V gene are SGHRS and YFSETQ.

This clone was counted many times. CDR3 loop: CASSHGGGSVNTEAFF. Here the CDR3 DNA reads TGCGCCAGCAGTCATGGGGGGGGCTCGGTGAACACTGAAGCTTTCTTT. The rearrangement links TRBV23-1 to TRBJ1-1; D is perhaps TRBD1 (6 bases). TRBV23-1 is an ORF for which the function is uncertain. The CDR3 has 16 residues. Between the trimmed V and J ends, which lost 3 bases and 0 bases, there was a span of 14 bases.

V is TRBV7-2 and J is TRBJ1-1; the D gene is possibly TRBD1 (5 bases). The CDR3 length is 14 residues. V was pared by 5 bases and J by 4 bases, with 14 bases between. Germline loops: CDR1 SGHTA, CDR2 FQGNSA. CDR3 protein: CASSRIAGPTEAFF. The CDR3 DNA follows: TGTGCCAGCAGCAGGATCGCAGGGCCCACTGAAGCTTTCTTT. Full variable domain (rest looked up from reference TRBV7-2 and TRBJ1-1): GAGVSQSPSNKVTEKGKDVELRCDPISGHTALYWYRQSLGQGLEFLIYFQGNSAPDKSGLPSDRFSAERTGGSVSTLTIQRTQQEDSAVYLCASSRIAGPTEAFFGQGTRLTVV.

CDR3 sequence: CASSAGTPGELFF. The CDR3 DNA follows: TGTGCCAGTAGTGCGGGGACTCCCGGGGAGCTGTTTTTT. The rearrangement uses TRBV19 and TRBJ2-2; D might be TRBD2 (6 bases). V lost 5 bases to trimming and J lost 6 bases, with 10 bases between them. This CDR3 is built from 13 residues. In germline, CDR1 is LNHDA, CDR2 SQIVND (reference sequence).

This clone was recorded a few times. CDR3 coding DNA: TGTGCCAGCAGTGAACAGTTAGAAGAAAAACTGTTTTTT. Protein sequence: CASSEQLEEKLFF. The chain combines TRBV2 with TRBJ1-4, with D uncertain. Per germline, CDR1 SNHLY and CDR2 FYNNEI. V was pared by 2 bases and J by 8 bases, with 9 bases between. This CDR3 is 13 amino acids long.

This chain uses TRBV7-2 with TRBJ2-7; a weak D match, TRBD1 (6 bases). Germline V gene sequence: CDR1 SGHTA, CDR2 FQGNSA. V was trimmed by 3 bases and J by 7 bases, leaving 16 bases between them. The CDR3 totals 14 residues. CDR3 sequence reads: CASSFSPTGQEQYF. The CDR3 DNA sequence: TGTGCCAGCAGCTTTAGCCCTACAGGGCAGGAGCAGTACTTC.

The chain links TRBV7-9 to TRBJ2-3, with TRBD2 matching 13 bases. Germline assignment: CDR1 SEHNR and CDR2 FQNEAQ (reference sequence). There are 18 residues in the CDR3. The junction had 9 bases not matched to a gene; V was cut back by 2 bases and J by 4 bases. For the CDR3, the DNA is TGTGCCAGCAGCTTACCGGGACTAGCGGGGTCGTCAGCAGATACGCAGTATTTT. Amino acid sequence: CASSLPGLAGSSADTQYF.

The count of this clone is one. The V call is TRBV7-9, the J call TRBJ2-7; 7 bases match TRBD1. Looked up from germline, CDR1 is SEHNR and CDR2 is FQNEAQ (reference sequence). The CDR3 is 14 amino acids. V was pared by 3 bases and J by 2 bases, with 4 bases of the junction left unmatched. The CDR3 loop is CASSFEGGPYEQYF. DNA of the CDR3: TGTGCCAGCAGCTTCGAAGGGGGCCCCTACGAGCAGTACTTC.

The chain has TRBV5-1 and TRBJ1-4, with D perhaps matching TRBD1 (5 bases). Trimming took 0 bases from V and 7 from J, leaving 10 bases between them. The CDR3 consists of 14 residues. Germline CDR1 is SGHRS and CDR2 is YFSETQ. The CDR3, as DNA: TGCGCCAGCAGCTTGGTCGGGCAGGGTGAAAAACTGTTTTTT. Translation: CASSLVGQGEKLFF.

The chain is built from TRBV5-1 and TRBJ2-7, with D perhaps TRBD2 (6 bases). The CDR3 is 15 residues long. CDR1 and CDR2 (germline): SGHRS, YFSETQ. Trimming removed 1 base at V and 4 bases at J, with 15 bases between. CDR3 in DNA: TGCGCCAGCAGCTTGATGGTCGGAGGGGTGTACGAGCAGTACTTC. As protein: CASSLMVGGVYEQYF.

A remark on this clone: One base away lies a much larger clone, so this may be a sequencing read error. The chain employs TRBV6-4 and TRBJ2-3; the match to TRBD2 covers 12 bases. CDR1 is MRHNA and CDR2 is SNTAGT in the germline V gene. The length of the CDR3 is 14 residues. With 5 bases clipped from V and 4 bases from J, the junction kept 1 base outside the gene matches. CDR3 DNA: TGTGCCAGCAGTCTAGCGGGAGGGCCAGATACGCAGTATTTT. Protein: CASSLAGGPDTQYF.

The chain uses TRBV19 and TRBJ1-3; TRBD1 is a possible D gene (6 bases). Germline V gene sequence: CDR1 LNHDA, CDR2 SQIVND (reference sequence). The CDR3 covers 16 residues. The germline V and J ends were trimmed by 5 bases and 0 bases, with 14 bases remaining between them. The CDR3: CASSLQGRHSGNTIYF. The CDR3 coding sequence is TGTGCCAGTAGTCTACAGGGACGGCACTCTGGAAACACCATATATTTT.

The V and J genes are TRBV11-2 and TRBJ2-2; D unclear. The CDR3 covers 14 residues. The germline gives CDR1 SGHAT, CDR2 FQNNGV. Deletions cut 1 base from V and 5 bases from J, with 8 bases between. The DNA for the CDR3 is TGTGCCAGCAGCTTAGTGTACAGTACCGGGGAGCTGTTTTTT. It is translated as CASSLVYSTGELFF.

The table lists this clone with a count of one. The V call is TRBV28, the J call TRBJ2-2; D is unresolved. Germline assignment: CDR1 MDHEN and CDR2 SYDVKM. The CDR3 contains 12 residues. Deletions cut 2 bases from V and 7 bases from J, with 5 bases between. The CDR3 bases are TGTGCCAGCAGTTTACCGGGCGGGGAGCTGTTTTTT. Translated: CASSLPGGELFF. The full variable domain, with the rest looked up from reference TRBV28 and TRBJ2-2, is DVKVTQSSRYLVKRTGEKVFLECVQDMDHENMFWYRQDPGLGLRLIYFSYDVKMKEKGDIPEGYSVSREKKERFSLILESASTNQTSMYLCASSLPGGELFFGEGSRLTVL.

The chain links TRBV27 to TRBJ2-3, with a tentative D call TRBD1 (5 bases). This CDR3 is 15 amino acids long. Germline V gene lookup returns CDR1 MNHEY and CDR2 SMNVEV (reference sequence). Trimming cost V 6 bases and J 3 bases, with 16 bases left between them. CDR3 bases: TGTGCCAGCAGCCGCCGGGTCACAGGAACAGATACGCAGTATTTT. Protein: CASSRRVTGTDTQYF.

The V gene is TRBV27, the J gene TRBJ2-5; D ambiguous. Germline V gene sequence: CDR1 MNHEY, CDR2 SMNVEV (reference sequence). The CDR3 contains 14 residues. V was cut by 6 bases and J by 1 base, with 12 bases left in between. This CDR3 is CASSFLGSQETQYF. Here the CDR3 DNA reads TGTGCCAGCAGCTTCCTCGGCAGCCAAGAGACCCAGTACTTC.

This rearrangement joins TRBV7-9 to TRBJ2-4, with 8 bases that match TRBD1. The CDR3 totals 16 residues. Germline trimming cut 5 bases from V and 1 base from J; bases unmatched to any gene: 7. Germline CDR1 reads SEHNR; CDR2 reads FQNEAQ (reference sequence). The CDR3 loop is CASSLYRGEAKNIQYF. In DNA, the CDR3 is TGTGCCAGCAGCCTCTACAGGGGGGAGGCCAAAAACATTCAGTACTTC.

CDR3 coding DNA: TGTGCCAGCAGTACCGGGACTAGTGAGACCCAGTACTTC. It encodes CASSTGTSETQYF. V usage is TRBV6-5 and J usage is TRBJ2-5, with TRBD2 matching 8 bases. This CDR3 has 13 amino acids. With 5 bases clipped from V and 5 bases from J, the junction kept 4 bases outside the gene matches. Per the germline V gene, CDR1 is MNHEY and CDR2 is SVGAGI.

The J gene is TRBJ2-3, the V gene TRBV7-2; D remains ambiguous. CDR1 and CDR2 (germline): SGHTA, FQGNSA. There are 14 residues in the CDR3. Trimming took 2 bases from V and 0 from J, leaving 6 bases between them. CDR3 amino acids: CASSLRSSTDTQYF. CDR3 DNA sequence: TGTGCCAGCAGCTTACGGAGTAGCACAGATACGCAGTATTTT. Combining the CDR3 with reference TRBV7-2 and TRBJ2-3 gives the whole variable domain GAGVSQSPSNKVTEKGKDVELRCDPISGHTALYWYRQSLGQGLEFLIYFQGNSAPDKSGLPSDRFSAERTGGSVSTLTIQRTQQEDSAVYLCASSLRSSTDTQYFGPGTRLTVL.

V usage is TRBV5-4 and J usage is TRBJ1-1; 8 bases are shared with TRBD1. CDR1 is SGHNT, CDR2 YYREEE, per germline (reference sequence). The V segment lost 4 bases and the J segment 0 bases; nucleotides outside the gene matches: 5. The CDR3 loop spans 15 amino acids. The CDR3 DNA reads as TGTGCCAGCAGCACCCAGACAGGGGTGAACACTGAAGCTTTCTTT. This gives the protein CASSTQTGVNTEAFF.

Comment on this clone: One base separates it from a far larger clone, so it is likely a read error. The chain joins TRBV7-6 to TRBJ2-1, with 7 bases fitting TRBD2. Germline CDR1 is SGHVS and CDR2 is FNYEAQ. The junction had 4 bases not matched to a gene; V was cut back by 5 bases and J by 0 bases. The CDR3 is made up of 15 amino acids. The CDR3 DNA is TGTGCCAGCAGCCCGCAGCGGGACTCCTACAATGAGCAGTTCTTC. Residues: CASSPQRDSYNEQFF.

This clone was detected only a few times. Other DNA sequences in the same sample also yield this CDR3. The gene calls are TRBV7-9 and TRBJ2-3; TRBD2 agrees at 13 bases. The V and J ends lost 6 bases and 6 bases, in that order; junction bases with no gene match: 6. In germline, CDR1 is SEHNR, CDR2 FQNEAQ (reference sequence). The CDR3 runs to 15 residues. The CDR3 region is CASSLLAGGGDTQYF. The CDR3 nucleotides are TGTGCCAGCAGTCTACTAGCGGGAGGGGGGGATACGCAGTATTTT.

This chain joins TRBV30 and TRBJ1-5, with TRBD1 matching 8 bases. The V gene end was trimmed by 0 bases and the J gene end by 2 bases; junction bases not matched to a gene: 6. Germline V gene data show CDR1 as GTSNPN and CDR2 as SVGIG (reference sequence). This CDR3 has 16 residues. CDR3 protein: CAWSVYRGDRNQPQHF. Written as DNA, the CDR3 is TGTGCCTGGAGTGTCTACAGGGGGGATCGCAATCAGCCCCAGCATTTT.

The V and J genes are TRBV5-1 and TRBJ2-3; D gene unclear. V lost 5 bases, J lost 2 bases, and 15 bases lay in between. This CDR3 region has 15 residues. The germline gives CDR1 SGHRS, CDR2 YFSETQ. The CDR3 region is CASRQELGNTDTQYF. CDR3 in DNA: TGCGCCAGCAGACAAGAGTTGGGGAACACAGATACGCAGTATTTT.